These 2 T cell receptor beta chains came from one sample sequenced in a study of cytomegalovirus exposure and HLA in healthy donors. Researchers ran the PCR with 60 Vbeta and 13 Jbeta primers. Only in-frame clones appear in the TCRdb table, and some are missing; sequencing was by immunoSEQ multiplex PCR. The sample includes about 220,000 clones, more than 65% of them seen just once. The sequencing sample was made of PBMCs. Receptors originate from a man younger than 35 in good health and CMV-seronegative.

The chain is built from TRBV29-1 and TRBJ2-7, with 10 bases lining up with TRBD1. Germline V gene sequence: CDR1 SQVTM, CDR2 ANQGSEA. Trimming at V came to 3 bases and at J to 3 bases, leaving 2 bases not matched to a gene. The CDR3 consists of 13 residues. CDR3 protein: CSVDGTGDYEQYF. CDR3 nucleotide sequence: TGCAGCGTTGATGGGACAGGGGACTACGAGCAGTACTTC.

Written as DNA, the CDR3 is TGTGCCAGCAGCCCAGGGGCCTCCTACGAGCAGTACTTC. Its translation: CASSPGASYEQYF. The rearrangement joins TRBV7-2 to TRBJ2-7; the D gene is possibly TRBD1 (6 bases). V shed 5 bases and J shed 0 bases, with 8 bases lying between them. The CDR3 sequence is 13 residues long. Per germline, CDR1 SGHTA and CDR2 FQGNSA.